This TCR beta chain appears in the sequencing data of a study of T-cell memory formation after mild COVID-19. Points from the study as a whole: The SARS-CoV-2 specificity of second-wave clones reaching peak at day 37 remained unverified. For contracting clones, CD4+ ones sat mainly in CM and EM, CD8+ in EMRA. Day 15 to 85 contracting clones showed balanced CD4/CD8; later expanders leaned CD4+.

TCRdb analysed the 5' RACE reads with MiXCR anew, one entry per CDR3 protein. In the table there are over 120,000 distinct CDR3 sequences, roughly 6.2% of which are singletons. CDR3 length equals 12 residues. CDR1 MGHRA and CDR2 YSYEKL come from the germline V gene. Trimming stripped 3 bases from V and 7 bases from J, with 7 bases between. This clonotype was observed many times. Its antigen is unidentified. The sequencing input was PBMCs or a T cell subset sorted from them (not recorded which). V is TRBV4-1 and J is TRBJ1-5; D gene ambiguous. The TCR sequence derives from an adult woman who had mild COVID-19 (a few samples of this study predate the infection). Cell type and time point are not known. The CDR3 DNA reads as TGCGCCAGCAGCCATGAAGGCCAGCCCCAGCATTTT. Its translation is CASSHEGQPQHF.